The 2 T cell receptor beta chains listed next were all sequenced from one sample in a study of CD8 T cells in Susac syndrome. The RNA input was roughly 0.45 to 1 ug, and it was reverse transcribed with random hexamers. TCRdb re-analysed the immunoSEQ multiplex PCR reads in MiXCR, keeping a single row per CDR3 protein. The sample yields approximately 270,000 distinct CDR3 sequences, 90% to 95% seen once. Material for sequencing was CD4+ T cells from PBMCs. These receptor sequences come from a human donor with multiple sclerosis.

This chain connects TRBV20-1 to TRBJ1-3, with D uncertain. Trimming removed 1 base at V and 0 bases at J, with 4 bases between. The CDR3 contains 13 residues. Germline V lookup: CDR1 DFQATT, CDR2 SNEGSKA (reference sequence). The CDR3, as DNA: TGCAGTGCTAGAGGAAGCTCTGGAAACACCATATATTTT. Encoded protein: CSARGSSGNTIYF.

The CDR3 bases are TGTGCCAGCAGTTTAGGGCCCTCCGGGACGGTTGGCACTGAAGCTTTCTTT. Translation gives CASSLGPSGTVGTEAFF. The rearrangement uses TRBV27 and TRBJ1-1; tentative D call: TRBD1 (5 bases). This CDR3 region has 17 residues. V gave up 2 bases and J gave up 4 bases, with 20 bases separating them. Germline values: CDR1 MNHEY, CDR2 SMNVEV (reference sequence).